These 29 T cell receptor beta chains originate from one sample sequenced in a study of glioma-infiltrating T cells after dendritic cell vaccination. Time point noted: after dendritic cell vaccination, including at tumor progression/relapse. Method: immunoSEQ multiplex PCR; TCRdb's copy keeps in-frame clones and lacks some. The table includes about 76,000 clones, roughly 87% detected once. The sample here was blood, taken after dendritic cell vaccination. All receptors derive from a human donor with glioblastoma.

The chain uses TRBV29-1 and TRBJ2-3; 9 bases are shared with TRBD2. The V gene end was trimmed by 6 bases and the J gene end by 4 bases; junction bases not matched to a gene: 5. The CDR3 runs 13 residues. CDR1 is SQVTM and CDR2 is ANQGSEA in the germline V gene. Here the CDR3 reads CSVSSGDPDTQYF. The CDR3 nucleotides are TGCAGCGTCTCTAGCGGGGACCCAGATACGCAGTATTTT.

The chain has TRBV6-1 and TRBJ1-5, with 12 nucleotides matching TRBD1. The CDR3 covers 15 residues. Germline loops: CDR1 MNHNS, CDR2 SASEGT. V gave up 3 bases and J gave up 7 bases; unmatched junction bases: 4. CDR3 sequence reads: CASSEGTGGRQPQHF. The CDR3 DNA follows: TGTGCCAGCAGTGAGGGGACAGGGGGCAGGCAGCCCCAGCATTTT.

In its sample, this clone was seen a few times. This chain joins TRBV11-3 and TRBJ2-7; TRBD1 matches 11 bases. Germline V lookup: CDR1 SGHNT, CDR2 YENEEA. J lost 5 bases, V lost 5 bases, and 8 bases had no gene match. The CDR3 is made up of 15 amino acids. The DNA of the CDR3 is TGTGCCAGCAGCGCCGGACAGGGGGCGAAGAACGAGCAGTACTTC. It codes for CASSAGQGAKNEQYF.

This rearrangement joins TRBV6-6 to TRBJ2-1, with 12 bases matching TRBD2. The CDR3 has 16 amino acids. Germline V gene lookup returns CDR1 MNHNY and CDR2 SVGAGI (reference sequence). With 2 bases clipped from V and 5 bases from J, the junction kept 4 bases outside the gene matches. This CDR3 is CASSYASGRAHNEQFF. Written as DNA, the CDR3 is TGTGCCAGCAGTTACGCTAGCGGGAGGGCCCACAATGAGCAGTTCTTC.

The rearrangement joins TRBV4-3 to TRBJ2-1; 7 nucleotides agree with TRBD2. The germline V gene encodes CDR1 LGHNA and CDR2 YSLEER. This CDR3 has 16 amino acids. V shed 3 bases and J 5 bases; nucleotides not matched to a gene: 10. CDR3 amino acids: CASSQEGLGDHNEQFF. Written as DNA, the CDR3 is TGCGCCAGCAGCCAGGAAGGACTAGGGGATCACAATGAGCAGTTCTTC.

The CDR3 is CASSASGVLNTEAFF. CDR3 in DNA: TGCGCCAGCAGCGCTTCCGGGGTATTAAACACTGAAGCTTTCTTT. This chain links TRBV5-1 with TRBJ1-1; D gene uncertain. CDR1 and CDR2 from the germline V gene are SGHRS and YFSETQ. Trimming cost V 4 bases and J 2 bases, with 15 bases left between them. The CDR3 totals 15 residues.

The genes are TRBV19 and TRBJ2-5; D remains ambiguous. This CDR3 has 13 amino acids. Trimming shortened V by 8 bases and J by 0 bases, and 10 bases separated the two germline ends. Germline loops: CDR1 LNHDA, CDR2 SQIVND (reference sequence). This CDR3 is CASHSRYQETQYF. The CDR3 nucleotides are TGTGCCAGTCATAGCCGGTACCAAGAGACCCAGTACTTC.

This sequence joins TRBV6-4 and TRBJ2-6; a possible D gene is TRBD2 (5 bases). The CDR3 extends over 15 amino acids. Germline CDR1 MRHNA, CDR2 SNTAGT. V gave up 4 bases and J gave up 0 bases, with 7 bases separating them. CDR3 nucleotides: TGTGCCAGCAGTGCGGGAAACTCTGGGGCCAACGTCCTGACTTTC. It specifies CASSAGNSGANVLTF.

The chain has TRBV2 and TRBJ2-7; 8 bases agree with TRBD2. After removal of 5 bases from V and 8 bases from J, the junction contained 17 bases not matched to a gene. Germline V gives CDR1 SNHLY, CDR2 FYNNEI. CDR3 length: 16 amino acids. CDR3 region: CASSTQPGTRARQQYF. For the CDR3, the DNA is TGTGCCAGCAGTACCCAACCCGGGACTAGGGCCCGACAGCAGTACTTC.

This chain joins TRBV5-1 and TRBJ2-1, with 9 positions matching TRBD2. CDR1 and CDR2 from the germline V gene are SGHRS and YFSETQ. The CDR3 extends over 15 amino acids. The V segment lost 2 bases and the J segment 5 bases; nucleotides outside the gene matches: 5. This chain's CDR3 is CASSFLAGTDNEQFF. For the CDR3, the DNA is TGCGCCAGCAGCTTCCTAGCGGGGACGGACAATGAGCAGTTCTTC.

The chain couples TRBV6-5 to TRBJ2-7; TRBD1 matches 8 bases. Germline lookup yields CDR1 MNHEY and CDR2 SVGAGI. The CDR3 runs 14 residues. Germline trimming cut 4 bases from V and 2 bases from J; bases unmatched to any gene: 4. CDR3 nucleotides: TGTGCCAGCAGTTTTTACAGGGGGACCTACGAGCAGTACTTC. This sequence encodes CASSFYRGTYEQYF.

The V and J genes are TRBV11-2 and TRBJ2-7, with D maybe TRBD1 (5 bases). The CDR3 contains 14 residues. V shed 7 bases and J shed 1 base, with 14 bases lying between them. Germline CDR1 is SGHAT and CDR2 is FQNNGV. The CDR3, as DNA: TGTGCCAGCAAATTAGGGGTGCTTTCCTACGAGCAGTACTTC. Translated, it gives CASKLGVLSYEQYF.

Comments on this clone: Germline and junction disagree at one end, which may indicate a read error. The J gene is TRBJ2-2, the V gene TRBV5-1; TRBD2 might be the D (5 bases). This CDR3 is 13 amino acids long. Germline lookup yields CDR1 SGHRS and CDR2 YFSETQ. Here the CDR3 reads CASSLGSTGEMFF. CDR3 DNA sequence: TGCGCCAGCAGCTTGGGTTCCACCGGGGAGATGTTTTTT. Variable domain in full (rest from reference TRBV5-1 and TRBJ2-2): KAGVTQTPRYLIKTRGQQVTLSCSPISGHRSVSWYQQTPGQGLQFLFEYFSETQRNKGNFPGRFSGRQFSNSRSEMNVSTLELGDSALYLCASSLGSTGEMFFGEGSRLTVL.

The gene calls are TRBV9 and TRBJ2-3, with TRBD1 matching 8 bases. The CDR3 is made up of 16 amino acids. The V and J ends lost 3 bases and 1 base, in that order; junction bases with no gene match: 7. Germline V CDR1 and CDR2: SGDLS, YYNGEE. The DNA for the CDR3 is TGTGCCAGCAGCGCCAGACCGGGACAGGGCACAGATACGCAGTATTTT. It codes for CASSARPGQGTDTQYF. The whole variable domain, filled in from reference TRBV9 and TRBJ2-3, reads DSGVTQTPKHLITATGQRVTLRCSPRSGDLSVYWYQQSLDQGLQFLIQYYNGEERAKGNILERFSAQQFPDLHSELNLSSLELGDSALYFCASSARPGQGTDTQYFGPGTRLTVL.

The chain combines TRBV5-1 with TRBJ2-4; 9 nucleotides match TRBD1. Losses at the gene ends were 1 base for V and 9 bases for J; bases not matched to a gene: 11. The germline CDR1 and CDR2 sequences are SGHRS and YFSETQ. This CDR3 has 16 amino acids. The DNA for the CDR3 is TGCGCCAGCAGCTTGTCGTCGGGGACAGGGTCAAGCATTCAGTACTTC. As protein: CASSLSSGTGSSIQYF.

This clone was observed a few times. CDR3 amino acids: CASSQRQVFTEAFF. The CDR3 bases are TGCGCCAGCAGCCAACGACAGGTATTCACTGAAGCTTTCTTT. The rearrangement links TRBV4-3 to TRBJ1-1; tentatively, D is TRBD1 (6 bases). CDR1 is LGHNA, CDR2 YSLEER, per germline. The CDR3 runs 14 residues. Trimming cost V 2 bases and J 4 bases, with 11 bases left between them.

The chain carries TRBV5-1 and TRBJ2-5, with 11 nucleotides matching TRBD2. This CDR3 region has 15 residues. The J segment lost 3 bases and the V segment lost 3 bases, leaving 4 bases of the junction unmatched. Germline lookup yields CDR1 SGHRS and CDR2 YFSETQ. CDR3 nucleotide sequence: TGCGCCAGCAGCTACTTAGCGGGGGGGGAAGAGACCCAGTACTTC. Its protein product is CASSYLAGGEETQYF.

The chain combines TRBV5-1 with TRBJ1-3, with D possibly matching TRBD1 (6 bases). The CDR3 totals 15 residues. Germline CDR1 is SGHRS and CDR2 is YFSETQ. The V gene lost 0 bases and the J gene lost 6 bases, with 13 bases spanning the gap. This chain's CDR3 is CASSLAGRGVNTIYF. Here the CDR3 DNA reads TGCGCCAGCAGCTTGGCGGGCAGGGGTGTAAACACCATATATTTT.

CDR3 in amino acids: CASSRGTGLGNTIYF. CDR3 DNA: TGCGCCAGCAGCCGAGGGACAGGCCTTGGGAACACCATATATTTT. V and J are TRBV4-1 and TRBJ1-3, with TRBD1 matching over 8 bases. This CDR3 spans 15 amino acids. From germline, CDR1 is MGHRA and CDR2 YSYEKL. Trimming at V came to 4 bases and at J to 7 bases, leaving 9 bases not matched to a gene.

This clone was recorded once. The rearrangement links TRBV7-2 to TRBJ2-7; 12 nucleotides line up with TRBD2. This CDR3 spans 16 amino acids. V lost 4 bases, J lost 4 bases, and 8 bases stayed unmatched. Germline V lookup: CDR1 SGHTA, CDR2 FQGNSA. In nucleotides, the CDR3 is TGTGCCAGCAGCTGGGGACCGGGACTAGCGGGTTACGAGCAGTACTTC. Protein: CASSWGPGLAGYEQYF.

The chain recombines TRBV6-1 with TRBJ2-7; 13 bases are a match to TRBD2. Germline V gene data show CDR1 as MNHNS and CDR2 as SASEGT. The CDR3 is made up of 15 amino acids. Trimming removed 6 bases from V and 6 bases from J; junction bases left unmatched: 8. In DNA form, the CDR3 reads TGTGCCAGCAGATTACTAGCGGGGGGGCCCGGCGAGCAGTACTTC. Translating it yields CASRLLAGGPGEQYF.

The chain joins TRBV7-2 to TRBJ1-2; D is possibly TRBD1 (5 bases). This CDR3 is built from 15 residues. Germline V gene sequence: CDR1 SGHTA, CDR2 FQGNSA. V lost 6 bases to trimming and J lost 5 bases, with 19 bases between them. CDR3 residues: CASSPPGRGGYGYTF. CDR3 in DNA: TGTGCCAGCAGTCCTCCCGGACGGGGGGGTTATGGCTACACCTTC. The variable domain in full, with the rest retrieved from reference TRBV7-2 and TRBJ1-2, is GAGVSQSPSNKVTEKGKDVELRCDPISGHTALYWYRQSLGQGLEFLIYFQGNSAPDKSGLPSDRFSAERTGGSVSTLTIQRTQQEDSAVYLCASSPPGRGGYGYTFGSGTRLTVV.

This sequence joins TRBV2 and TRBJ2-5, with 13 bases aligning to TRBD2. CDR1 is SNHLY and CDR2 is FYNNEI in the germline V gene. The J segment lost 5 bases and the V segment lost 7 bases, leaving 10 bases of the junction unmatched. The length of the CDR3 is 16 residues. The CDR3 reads CASKFGTSGAGETQYF. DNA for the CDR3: TGTGCCAGCAAATTCGGGACTAGCGGGGCAGGGGAGACCCAGTACTTC.

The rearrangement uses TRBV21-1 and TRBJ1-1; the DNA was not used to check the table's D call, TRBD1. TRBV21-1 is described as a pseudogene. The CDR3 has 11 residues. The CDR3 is CASNHRDQAFF. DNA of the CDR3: TGTGCCAGCAACCACAGGGATCAAGCTTTCTTT.

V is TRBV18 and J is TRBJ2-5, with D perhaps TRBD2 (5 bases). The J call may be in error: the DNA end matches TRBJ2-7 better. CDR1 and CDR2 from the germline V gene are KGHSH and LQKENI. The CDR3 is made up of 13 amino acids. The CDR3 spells CASSLSGTYEQYF. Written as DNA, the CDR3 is TGTGCCAGCTCACTGAGCGGTACCTACGAGCAGTACTTC.

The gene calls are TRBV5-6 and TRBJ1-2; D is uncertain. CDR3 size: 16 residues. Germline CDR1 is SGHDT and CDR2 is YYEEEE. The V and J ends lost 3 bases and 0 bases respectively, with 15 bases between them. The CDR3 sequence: CASSSGFLTSNYGYTF. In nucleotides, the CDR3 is TGTGCCAGCAGCTCGGGATTTTTGACCTCTAACTATGGCTACACCTTC.

The CDR3 spells CASSWSRYGYTF. CDR3 bases: TGTGCCAGTAGCTGGAGCCGCTATGGCTACACCTTC. V usage is TRBV19 and J usage is TRBJ1-2; no firm D call. V was cut by 6 bases and J by 4 bases, with 9 bases left in between. Germline V gene lookup returns CDR1 LNHDA and CDR2 SQIVND (reference sequence). The CDR3 has 12 amino acids. Complete variable domain (other parts from reference TRBV19 and TRBJ1-2): DGGITQSPKYLFRKEGQNVTLSCEQNLNHDAMYWYRQDPGQGLRLIYYSQIVNDFQKGDIAEGYSVSREKKESFPLTVTSAQKNPTAFYLCASSWSRYGYTFGSGTRLTVV.

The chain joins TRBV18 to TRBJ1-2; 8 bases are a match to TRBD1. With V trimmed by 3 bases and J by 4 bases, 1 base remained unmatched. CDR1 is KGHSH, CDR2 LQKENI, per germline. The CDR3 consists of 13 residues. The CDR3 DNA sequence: TGTGCCAGCTCACCCCAGGGGGCCTATGGCTACACCTTC. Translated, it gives CASSPQGAYGYTF.

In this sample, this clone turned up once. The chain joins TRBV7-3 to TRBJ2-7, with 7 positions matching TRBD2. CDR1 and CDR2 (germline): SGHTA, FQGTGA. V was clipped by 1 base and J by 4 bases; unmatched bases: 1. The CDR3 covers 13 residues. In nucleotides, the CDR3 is TGTGCCAGCAGCTTAATGGGGGGGTACGAGCAGTACTTC. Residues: CASSLMGGYEQYF. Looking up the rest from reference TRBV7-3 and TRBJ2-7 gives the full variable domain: GAGVSQTPSNKVTEKGKYVELRCDPISGHTALYWYRQSLGQGPEFLIYFQGTGAADDSGLPNDRFFAVRPEGSVSTLKIQRTERGDSAVYLCASSLMGGYEQYFGPGTRLTVT.